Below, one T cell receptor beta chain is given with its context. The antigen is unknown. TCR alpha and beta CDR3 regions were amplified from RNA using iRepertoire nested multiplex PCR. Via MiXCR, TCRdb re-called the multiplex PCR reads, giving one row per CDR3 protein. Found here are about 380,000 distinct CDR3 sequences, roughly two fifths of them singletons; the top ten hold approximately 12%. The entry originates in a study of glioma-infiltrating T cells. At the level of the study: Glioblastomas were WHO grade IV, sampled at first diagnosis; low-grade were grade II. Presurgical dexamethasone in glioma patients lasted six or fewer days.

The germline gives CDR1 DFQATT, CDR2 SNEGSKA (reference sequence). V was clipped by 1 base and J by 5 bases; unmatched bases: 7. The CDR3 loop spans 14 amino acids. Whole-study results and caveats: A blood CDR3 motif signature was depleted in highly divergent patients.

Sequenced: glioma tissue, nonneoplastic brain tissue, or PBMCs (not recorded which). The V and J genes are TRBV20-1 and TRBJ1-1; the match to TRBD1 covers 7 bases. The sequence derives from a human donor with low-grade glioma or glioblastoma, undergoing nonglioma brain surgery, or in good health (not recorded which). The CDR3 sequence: CSARVIGRGTEAFF. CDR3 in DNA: TGCAGTGCTAGAGTTATTGGCAGGGGGACTGAAGCTTTCTTT.